Shown below are 15 T cell receptor beta chains from a single sample sequenced in a study of shared clonotypes between healthy human individuals. Measured with immunoSEQ multiplex PCR; TCRdb has only the in-frame clones, and not every one. The sample holds some 1,900,000 clones, about 95% seen once. Naive CD8 cells lacked CD45RO and underwent positive selection for CCR7, leaving out terminally differentiated effector memory CD45RA+ cells. Specimen: naive CD8+ T cells sorted from blood. These receptors were obtained from a man between 18 and 35 years old in good health.

With respect to this clone: Other DNA variants within this sample encode the same CDR3. The chain joins TRBV5-1 to TRBJ1-5, with 9 bases aligning to TRBD1. V lost 0 bases to trimming and J lost 4 bases; unmatched junction nucleotides: 2. Germline loops: CDR1 SGHRS, CDR2 YFSETQ. The CDR3 loop spans 15 amino acids. CDR3 nucleotide sequence: TGCGCCAGCAGCTTGGGGACAGGGGATAATCAGCCCCAGCATTTT. Translated, it gives CASSLGTGDNQPQHF. The variable domain in full, completed from reference TRBV5-1 and TRBJ1-5, reads KAGVTQTPRYLIKTRGQQVTLSCSPISGHRSVSWYQQTPGQGLQFLFEYFSETQRNKGNFPGRFSGRQFSNSRSEMNVSTLELGDSALYLCASSLGTGDNQPQHFGDGTRLSIL.

V gene TRBV13 combines with J gene TRBJ2-7; 8 bases agree with TRBD1. CDR1 is PRHDT and CDR2 is FYEKMQ in the germline V gene (reference sequence). This CDR3 has 15 amino acids. V lost 5 bases to trimming and J lost 3 bases; unmatched junction nucleotides: 9. The DNA for the CDR3 is TGTGCCAGCAGCACCCGGACAGGGCTAAACTACGAGCAGTACTTC. It specifies CASSTRTGLNYEQYF.

The rearrangement links TRBV5-4 to TRBJ1-2; 7 nucleotides align to TRBD1. CDR3 size: 13 residues. Germline V lookup: CDR1 SGHNT, CDR2 YYREEE (reference sequence). V shed 6 bases, J shed 5 bases, and the junction held 7 bases outside the gene matches. CDR3: CASTPDRSYGYTF. The CDR3 DNA reads TGTGCCAGCACCCCGGACAGGAGTTATGGCTACACCTTC.

The chain is built from TRBV7-6 and TRBJ2-7, with 14 bases that match TRBD2. V lost 5 bases, J lost 1 base, and 4 bases stayed unmatched. CDR3 length: 16 residues. Germline assignment: CDR1 SGHVS and CDR2 FNYEAQ. CDR3 nucleotides: TGTGCCAGCAGCCCGGGGACTAGCGGGGGATCCTACGAGCAGTACTTC. Translating it yields CASSPGTSGGSYEQYF. Full variable domain (remainder filled in from reference TRBV7-6 and TRBJ2-7): GAGVSQSPRYKVTKRGQDVALRCDPISGHVSLYWYRQALGQGPEFLTYFNYEAQQDKSGLPNDRFSAERPEGSISTLTIQRTEQRDSAMYRCASSPGTSGGSYEQYFGPGTRLTVT.

This clone came up once. In nucleotides, the CDR3 is TGTGCCAGCAGTGTTAAAGACAGGGCCGGAAACACCATATATTTT. Residues: CASSVKDRAGNTIYF. The V and J genes are TRBV2 and TRBJ1-3; 7 nucleotides line up with TRBD1. Germline-derived CDR1 and CDR2 are SNHLY and FYNNEI. The trim removed 4 bases at V and 4 bases at J, leaving 7 bases unmatched. The CDR3 sequence is 15 residues long.

A word on this clone: Other nucleotide sequences in the sample specify the same CDR3. The CDR3 loop is CASSGGRYTGELFF. The CDR3 region has the DNA TGTGCCAGCAGCGGGGGGCGGTACACCGGGGAGCTGTTTTTT. V gene TRBV27 combines with J gene TRBJ2-2; D perhaps matches TRBD2 (7 bases). CDR3 size: 14 residues. V was clipped by 6 bases and J by 3 bases, with 11 bases between them. The germline V gene encodes CDR1 MNHEY and CDR2 SMNVEV (reference sequence).

This chain joins TRBV4-1 and TRBJ2-7, with 9 bases lining up with TRBD1. The CDR3 has 15 residues. With 4 bases clipped from V and 0 bases from J, the junction kept 4 bases outside the gene matches. Germline-derived CDR1 and CDR2 are MGHRA and YSYEKL. The CDR3 spells CASSLRQGGSYEQYF. For the CDR3, the DNA is TGCGCCAGCAGCCTCCGACAGGGGGGCTCCTACGAGCAGTACTTC.

The J gene is TRBJ1-2, the V gene TRBV19; TRBD1 aligns across 8 bases. Germline CDR1 and CDR2: LNHDA and SQIVND (reference sequence). Trimming removed 2 bases from V and 4 bases from J; junction bases left unmatched: 9. The CDR3 extends over 16 amino acids. The CDR3 reads CASSISDRGPSYGYTF. CDR3 DNA: TGTGCCAGTAGTATAAGTGACAGGGGTCCCTCCTATGGCTACACCTTC. The variable domain in full, completed from reference TRBV19 and TRBJ1-2, reads DGGITQSPKYLFRKEGQNVTLSCEQNLNHDAMYWYRQDPGQGLRLIYYSQIVNDFQKGDIAEGYSVSREKKESFPLTVTSAQKNPTAFYLCASSISDRGPSYGYTFGSGTRLTVV.

This chain uses TRBV19 with TRBJ1-2; 8 bases agree with TRBD1. Germline V gives CDR1 LNHDA, CDR2 SQIVND (reference sequence). The V gene end was trimmed by 7 bases and the J gene end by 0 bases; junction bases not matched to a gene: 4. CDR3 size: 14 residues. For the CDR3, the DNA is TGTGCCAGTAAACCGGGACAGGCTAACTATGGCTACACCTTC. This codes for CASKPGQANYGYTF.

The chain links TRBV4-1 to TRBJ2-3; possible D gene TRBD2, 6 bases. The germline CDR1 and CDR2 sequences are MGHRA and YSYEKL. Between the trimmed V and J ends, which lost 3 bases and 0 bases, there was a span of 16 bases. The CDR3 is 17 amino acids. CDR3 sequence: CASSQEGRGTSTDTQYF. CDR3 DNA: TGCGCCAGCAGCCAGGAGGGTAGGGGTACTAGCACAGATACGCAGTATTTT.

This chain links TRBV19 with TRBJ2-6; 7 positions match TRBD1. CDR3 length: 17 residues. Trimming at V came to 3 bases and at J to 0 bases, leaving 5 bases not matched to a gene. Germline loops: CDR1 LNHDA, CDR2 SQIVND (reference sequence). The CDR3: CASSIVGQSSGANVLTF. As DNA, the CDR3 is TGTGCCAGTAGTATTGTGGGACAGAGCTCTGGGGCCAACGTCCTGACTTTC. The full variable domain, rest sourced from reference TRBV19 and TRBJ2-6, is DGGITQSPKYLFRKEGQNVTLSCEQNLNHDAMYWYRQDPGQGLRLIYYSQIVNDFQKGDIAEGYSVSREKKESFPLTVTSAQKNPTAFYLCASSIVGQSSGANVLTFGAGSRLTVL.

The V call is TRBV13, the J call TRBJ2-3; D gene uncertain. The CDR3 contains 14 residues. CDR1 PRHDT and CDR2 FYEKMQ come from the germline V gene (reference sequence). The ends were cut back, 3 bases at V and 7 bases at J, with 14 bases in the middle. This CDR3 is CASSFGSLRNTQYF. DNA of the CDR3: TGTGCCAGCAGCTTCGGTAGTTTAAGGAATACGCAGTATTTT. Combining the CDR3 with reference TRBV13 and TRBJ2-3 gives the whole variable domain AAGVIQSPRHLIKEKRETATLKCYPIPRHDTVYWYQQGPGQDPQFLISFYEKMQSDKGSIPDRFSAQQFSDYHSELNMSSLELGDSALYFCASSFGSLRNTQYFGPGTRLTVL.

The rearrangement joins TRBV10-2 to TRBJ2-3, with TRBD1 matching 9 bases. Germline trimming cut 4 bases from V and 5 bases from J; bases unmatched to any gene: 4. CDR1 and CDR2 from the germline V gene are WSHSY and SAAADI. The CDR3 has 14 amino acids. The CDR3, as DNA: TGCGCCAGCAGTGGACGGACAGGGGTAGATACGCAGTATTTT. Amino acids: CASSGRTGVDTQYF.

The V and J genes are TRBV19 and TRBJ1-5; no definite D call. This CDR3 spans 14 amino acids. Germline assignment: CDR1 LNHDA and CDR2 SQIVND (reference sequence). Trimming removed 7 bases at V and 0 bases at J, with 10 bases between. CDR3 sequence reads: CASISTDSNQPQHF. CDR3 nucleotide sequence: TGTGCCAGTATCTCGACGGATAGCAATCAGCCCCAGCATTTT. Full variable domain (remainder filled in from reference TRBV19 and TRBJ1-5): DGGITQSPKYLFRKEGQNVTLSCEQNLNHDAMYWYRQDPGQGLRLIYYSQIVNDFQKGDIAEGYSVSREKKESFPLTVTSAQKNPTAFYLCASISTDSNQPQHFGDGTRLSIL.

The rearrangement links TRBV27 to TRBJ2-1, with D perhaps TRBD2 (7 bases). The CDR3 loop spans 17 amino acids. V was cut by 4 bases and J by 0 bases, with 16 bases left in between. Germline V gene lookup returns CDR1 MNHEY and CDR2 SMNVEV (reference sequence). CDR3 amino acids: CASSSSRGGPSYNEQFF. CDR3 nucleotide sequence: TGTGCCAGCAGTTCCTCCCGCGGGGGCCCCTCCTACAATGAGCAGTTCTTC.